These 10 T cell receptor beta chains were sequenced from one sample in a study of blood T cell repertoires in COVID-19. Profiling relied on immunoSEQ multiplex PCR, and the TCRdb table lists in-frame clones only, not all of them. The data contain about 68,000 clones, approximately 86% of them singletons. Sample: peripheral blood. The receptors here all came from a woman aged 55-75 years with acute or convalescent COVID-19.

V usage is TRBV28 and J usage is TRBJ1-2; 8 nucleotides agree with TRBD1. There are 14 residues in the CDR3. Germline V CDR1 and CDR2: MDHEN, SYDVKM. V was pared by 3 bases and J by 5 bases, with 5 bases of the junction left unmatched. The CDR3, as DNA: TGTGCCAGCAGTTTGGACAGGGTGGGGTATGGCTACACCTTC. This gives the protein CASSLDRVGYGYTF.

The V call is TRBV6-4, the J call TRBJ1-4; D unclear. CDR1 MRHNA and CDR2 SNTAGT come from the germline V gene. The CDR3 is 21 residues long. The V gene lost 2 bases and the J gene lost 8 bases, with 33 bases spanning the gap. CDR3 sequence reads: CASSDRVEFSPTRSRSEKLFF. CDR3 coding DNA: TGTGCCAGCAGTGACAGGGTAGAATTTTCCCCGACTAGGTCTCGCAGCGAAAAACTGTTTTTT.

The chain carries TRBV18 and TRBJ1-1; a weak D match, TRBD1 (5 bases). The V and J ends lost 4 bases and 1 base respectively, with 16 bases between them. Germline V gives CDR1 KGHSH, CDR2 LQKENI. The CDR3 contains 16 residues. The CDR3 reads CASSLPPGHPNTEAFF. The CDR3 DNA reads TGTGCCAGCTCACTCCCCCCCGGACACCCGAACACTGAAGCTTTCTTT.

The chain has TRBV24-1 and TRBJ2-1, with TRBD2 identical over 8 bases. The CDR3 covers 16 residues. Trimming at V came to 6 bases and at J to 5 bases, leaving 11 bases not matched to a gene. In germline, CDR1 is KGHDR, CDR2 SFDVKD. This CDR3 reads CATSPTGGVPNNEQFF. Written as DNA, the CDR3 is TGTGCCACCAGTCCTACCGGGGGGGTCCCGAACAATGAGCAGTTCTTC.

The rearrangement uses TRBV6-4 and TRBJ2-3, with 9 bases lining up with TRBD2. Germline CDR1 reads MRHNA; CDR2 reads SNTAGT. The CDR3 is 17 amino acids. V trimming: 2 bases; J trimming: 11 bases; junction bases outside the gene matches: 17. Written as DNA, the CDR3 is TGTGCCAGCAGTGACCCTCCCTTGGATAGCGGGGGCCTGTTGCAGTATTTT. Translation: CASSDPPLDSGGLLQYF.

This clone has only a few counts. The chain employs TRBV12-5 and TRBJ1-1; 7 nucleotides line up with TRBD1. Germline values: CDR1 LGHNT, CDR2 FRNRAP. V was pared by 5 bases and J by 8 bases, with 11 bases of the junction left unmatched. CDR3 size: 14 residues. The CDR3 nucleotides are TGTGCTAGTGGTCCGACGGGACAGCTTCCGGAAGCTTTCTTT. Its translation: CASGPTGQLPEAFF.

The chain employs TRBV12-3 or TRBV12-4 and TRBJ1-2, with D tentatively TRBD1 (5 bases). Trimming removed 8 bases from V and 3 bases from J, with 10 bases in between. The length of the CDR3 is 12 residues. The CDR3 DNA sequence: TGTGCCAGCGCAACAGGATACTATGGCTACACCTTC. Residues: CASATGYYGYTF.

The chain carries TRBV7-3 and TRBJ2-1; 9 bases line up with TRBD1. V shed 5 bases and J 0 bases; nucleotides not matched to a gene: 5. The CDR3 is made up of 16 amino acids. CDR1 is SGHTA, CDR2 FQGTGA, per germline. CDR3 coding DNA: TGTGCCAGCAGCGCCACAGGGGGCGGCTCCTACAATGAGCAGTTCTTC. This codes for CASSATGGGSYNEQFF.

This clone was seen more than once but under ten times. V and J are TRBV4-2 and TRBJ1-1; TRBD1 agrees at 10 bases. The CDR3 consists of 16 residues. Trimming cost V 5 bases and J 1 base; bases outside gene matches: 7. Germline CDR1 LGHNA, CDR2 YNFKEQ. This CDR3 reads CASSARRQGANTEAFF. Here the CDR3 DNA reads TGTGCCAGCAGCGCCCGGAGACAGGGGGCGAACACTGAAGCTTTCTTT.

CDR3 amino acids: CASSLSGAYEQYF. In DNA form, the CDR3 reads TGCGCCAGCAGCTTGAGCGGGGCCTACGAGCAGTACTTC. The genes are TRBV5-1 and TRBJ2-7; 7 nucleotides align to TRBD2. Germline assignment: CDR1 SGHRS and CDR2 YFSETQ. This CDR3 is 13 amino acids long. Germline trimming cut 1 base from V and 2 bases from J; bases unmatched to any gene: 0.